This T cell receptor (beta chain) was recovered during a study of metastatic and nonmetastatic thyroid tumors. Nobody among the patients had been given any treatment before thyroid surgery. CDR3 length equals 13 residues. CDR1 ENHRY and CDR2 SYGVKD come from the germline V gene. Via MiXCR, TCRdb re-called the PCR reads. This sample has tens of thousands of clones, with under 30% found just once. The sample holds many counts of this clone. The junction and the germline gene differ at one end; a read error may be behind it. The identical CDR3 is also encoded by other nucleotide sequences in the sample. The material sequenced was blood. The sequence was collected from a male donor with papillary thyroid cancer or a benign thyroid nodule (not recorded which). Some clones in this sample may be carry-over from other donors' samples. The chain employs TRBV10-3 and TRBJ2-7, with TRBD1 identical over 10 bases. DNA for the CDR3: TGCGCCATCAGTCCGGGACAGGGGAGAGAGCAGTACTTC. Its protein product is CAISPGQGREQYF.